These 10 T cell receptor beta chains share one sample of origin, sequenced in a study of beta chain features in type 1 diabetes. cDNA synthesis used the whole RNA isolate, giving expressed TCRB sequences. Data came from immunoSEQ multiplex PCR; TCRdb stores just in-frame clones and leaves some out. The sample lists about 150,000 clones, 11% seen once, with about 2% in the top ten. Sequenced input: central memory CD4+ T cells from blood. All receptors come from a young man in good health.

V is TRBV2 and J is TRBJ2-7; the D call may be TRBD1 or TRBD2 (5 bases each). Deletions cut 6 bases from V and 3 bases from J, with 18 bases between. CDR1 SNHLY and CDR2 FYNNEI come from the germline V gene. The CDR3 runs to 15 residues. The CDR3 is CASRQPGTNRYEQYF. CDR3 in DNA: TGTGCCAGCAGGCAACCCGGGACGAACCGCTACGAGCAGTACTTC.

This clone turned up a few times. The J gene is TRBJ1-1, the V gene TRBV7-3, with TRBD1 as a possible D gene (6 bases). The CDR3 length is 16 residues. The germline CDR1 and CDR2 sequences are SGHTA and FQGTGA. V lost 5 bases and J lost 4, with 20 bases in between. In nucleotides, the CDR3 is TGTGCCAGCAGCCTCCGGGACAAGGGAGAGGGCACTGAAGCTTTCTTT. This codes for CASSLRDKGEGTEAFF.

The rearrangement links TRBV6-5 to TRBJ1-6, with D maybe TRBD1 (5 bases). CDR1 and CDR2 (germline): MNHEY, SVGAGI. The CDR3 sequence is 14 residues long. The V and J ends lost 1 base and 6 bases respectively, with 7 bases between them. The CDR3 nucleotides are TGTGCCAGCAGTTACTGGGGGAGTAATTCACCCCTCCACTTT. This encodes CASSYWGSNSPLHF.

This clone has just a few counts. V is TRBV25-1 and J is TRBJ1-2, with 8 nucleotides matching TRBD1. Per germline, CDR1 MGHDK and CDR2 SYGVNS. The CDR3 runs 15 residues. Germline trimming cut 8 bases from V and 4 bases from J; bases unmatched to any gene: 12. The CDR3 DNA reads as TGTGCCAGCTCACCTCAGGGGGCTTGGGGCTATGGCTACACCTTC. Translated: CASSPQGAWGYGYTF.

This clone has ten or more counts. The chain uses TRBV4-3 and TRBJ2-7; weak D call: TRBD1 (5 bases). Trimming removed 3 bases from V and 2 bases from J, with 14 bases in between. Germline CDR1 reads LGHNA; CDR2 reads YSLEER. This CDR3 contains 15 residues. This chain's CDR3 is CASSQIQAPPYEQYF. The CDR3 DNA reads TGCGCCAGCAGCCAGATACAGGCCCCTCCCTACGAGCAGTACTTC.

This clone has only a few counts. CDR3: CASSSDLRGGAEDTQYF. The DNA for the CDR3 is TGCGCCAGCAGCTCAGACCTACGCGGGGGGGCCGAGGATACGCAGTATTTT. The rearrangement uses TRBV5-1 and TRBJ2-3; TRBD2 matches 9 bases. Germline CDR1 reads SGHRS; CDR2 reads YFSETQ. There are 17 residues in the CDR3. The V gene end was trimmed by 3 bases and the J gene end by 6 bases; junction bases not matched to a gene: 14.

V gene TRBV4-1 combines with J gene TRBJ2-6; D unresolved. V lost 4 bases to trimming and J lost 1 base, with 11 bases between them. The CDR3 spans 16 residues. Per the germline V gene, CDR1 is MGHRA and CDR2 is YSYEKL. The CDR3 region has the DNA TGCGCCAGCAGCCTTAGCCCACCTTCTGGGGCCAACGTCCTGACTTTC. Its translation: CASSLSPPSGANVLTF.

This clone has a count of ten or more. V is TRBV7-2 and J is TRBJ2-1, with D possibly matching TRBD1 (6 bases). V was pared by 3 bases and J by 0 bases, with 15 bases between. CDR1 and CDR2 from the germline V gene are SGHTA and FQGNSA. The CDR3 contains 17 residues. The CDR3 DNA is TGTGCCAGCAGCTTCCGGACAGCCTTTACCTCCTACAATGAGCAGTTCTTC. This gives the protein CASSFRTAFTSYNEQFF. Complete variable domain (other parts from reference TRBV7-2 and TRBJ2-1): GAGVSQSPSNKVTEKGKDVELRCDPISGHTALYWYRQSLGQGLEFLIYFQGNSAPDKSGLPSDRFSAERTGGSVSTLTIQRTQQEDSAVYLCASSFRTAFTSYNEQFFGPGTRLTVL.

The gene calls are TRBV28 and TRBJ1-5; the D is unclear. The CDR3 sequence is 12 residues long. The V end lost 3 bases, the J end lost 5 bases, and 5 bases lay between the germline ends. Germline V CDR1 and CDR2: MDHEN, SYDVKM. The CDR3 DNA is TGTGCCAGCAGTTTGCCCGATCAGCCCCAGCATTTT. It yields the protein CASSLPDQPQHF.

Only a few counts were recorded for this clone. The chain has TRBV7-3 and TRBJ1-6; no firm D call. The CDR3 is 13 residues long. The V and J ends lost 5 bases and 6 bases respectively, with 8 bases between them. CDR1 SGHTA and CDR2 FQGTGA come from the germline V gene. The CDR3 nucleotides are TGTGCCAGCAGCCCCAGTACTAATTCACCCCTCCACTTT. It translates to CASSPSTNSPLHF.